This is a list of T cell receptor beta chains from one sample in a study of shared clonotypes between healthy human individuals. The assay was immunoSEQ multiplex PCR, and TCRdb's table has in-frame clones only and misses some. Found here are about 1,500,000 clones, 96% of them singletons; the top ten hold approximately 1.1%. Specimen: naive CD4+ T cells sorted from blood. The receptors shown here come from a man between 25 and 39 years old in good health. The CDR3 runs from the conserved cysteine through the conserved F or W. The order of the fields is J gene, D gene, V gene, clone size, CDR3 protein, CDR3 DNA. A D gene is named only where the DNA matches it firmly. The size entry is marked missing in some rows and otherwise reads once, few, many or a size class.

TRBJ1-5 | TRBD1 | TRBV28 | . | CASSPDSGGGRQPQHF | TGTGCCAGCAGCCCCGACTCAGGGGGCGGTCGTCAGCCCCAGCATTTT
TRBJ1-1 | . | TRBV18 | . | CASSPLLVNTEAFF | TGTGCCAGCTCACCGCTGCTGGTGAACACTGAAGCTTTCTTT
TRBJ2-7 | . | TRBV5-1 | . | CASHRGASYEQYF | TGCGCCAGCCACCGTGGGGCCTCCTACGAGCAGTACTTC
TRBJ2-3 | TRBD2 | TRBV7-3 | . | CASSLIGAGGGTDTQYF | TGTGCCAGCAGCTTAATAGGGGCGGGAGGGGGCACAGATACGCAGTATTTT
TRBJ2-1 | . | TRBV5-1 | . | CASSLVGASSYNEQFF | TGCGCCAGCAGCTTGGTGGGGGCTAGCTCCTACAATGAGCAGTTCTTC
TRBJ2-6 | . | TRBV7-9 | once | CASSFVLSGANVLTF | TGTGCCAGCAGCTTTGTTCTATCTGGGGCCAACGTCCTGACTTTC
TRBJ2-3 | TRBD2 | TRBV29-1 | . | CSVTWTSGLDTQYF | TGCAGCGTGACCTGGACTAGCGGTTTGGATACGCAGTATTTT
TRBJ2-7 | TRBD1 | TRBV30 | . | CAWSRGPSQGADREQYF | TGTGCCTGGAGCCGAGGGCCCTCACAGGGGGCGGATCGCGAGCAGTACTTC
TRBJ2-7 | . | TRBV6-5 | . | CASSPAASYEQYF | TGTGCCAGCAGCCCGGCGGCCTCCTACGAGCAGTACTTC
TRBJ2-7 | TRBD1 | TRBV6-5 | . | CASRRQGVYEQYF | TGTGCCAGCAGGCGACAGGGTGTCTACGAGCAGTACTTC
TRBJ2-7 | . | TRBV2 | . | CASSEEGVFSINEQYF | TGTGCCAGCAGTGAAGAGGGGGTTTTCTCGATAAACGAGCAGTACTTC
TRBJ1-2 | . | TRBV6-1 | . | CASSERRHGETYGYTF | TGTGCCAGCAGTGAAAGGCGTCACGGAGAGACCTATGGCTACACCTTC
TRBJ2-1 | . | TRBV7-2 | . | CASSTGSIRNEQFF | TGTGCCAGCAGCACTGGAAGCATTAGGAATGAGCAGTTCTTC
TRBJ2-5 | . | TRBV11-2 | . | CASSLGSETRERAQYF | TGTGCCAGCAGCTTAGGGTCAGAGACTCGCGAGAGGGCCCAGTACTTC
TRBJ2-3 | . | TRBV5-1 | . | CASSSNYPTDTQYF | TGCGCCAGCAGCTCTAACTACCCCACAGATACGCAGTATTTT
TRBJ2-7 | . | TRBV10-1 | . | CASSAQTVFSYEQYF | TGCGCCAGCAGTGCACAGACCGTATTCTCCTACGAGCAGTACTTC
TRBJ2-5 | . | TRBV7-8 | . | CASSLRRRLGPLSGHGSPYF | TGTGCCAGCAGCTTAAGGCGGCGGCTAGGCCCGCTTAGTGGTCACGGTTCCCCATACTTC
TRBJ1-2 | . | TRBV6-1 | . | CASSEVYSGAGYTF | TGTGCCAGCAGTGAAGTTTATAGCGGAGCCGGCTACACCTTC
TRBJ2-7 | . | TRBV7-2 | . | CASSLVGPGPTYEQYF | TGTGCCAGCAGCTTAGTGGGCCCGGGCCCTACCTACGAGCAGTACTTC
TRBJ1-2 | . | TRBV2 | once | CASTASISNYGYTF | TGTGCCAGCACCGCGAGCATCTCGAACTATGGCTACACCTTC
TRBJ2-3 | . | TRBV9 | . | CASSRTDTQYF | TGTGCCAGCAGCCGAACAGATACGCAGTATTTT
TRBJ1-2 | . | TRBV6-1 | . | CASTAGDEDYGYTF | TGTGCCAGCACGGCAGGGGATGAGGACTATGGCTACACCTTC
TRBJ2-1 | . | TRBV6-1 | . | CASGEYEQFF | TGTGCCAGCGGGGAGTATGAGCAGTTCTTC
TRBJ2-7 | TRBD2 | TRBV2 | . | CASSESRATGGGRVYYEQYF | TGTGCCAGCAGTGAATCAAGGGCAACGGGAGGCGGGAGAGTATACTACGAGCAGTACTTC
TRBJ1-1 | TRBD1 | TRBV19 | . | CASSILGQGFMGTEAFF | TGTGCCAGTAGTATCTTAGGACAGGGTTTTATGGGCACTGAAGCTTTCTTT
TRBJ2-7 | TRBD1 | TRBV29-1 | . | CSVVIDRGRSSYEQYF | TGCAGCGTTGTAATAGACAGGGGACGGAGCTCCTACGAGCAGTACTTC
TRBJ2-5 | . | TRBV5-1 | . | CASSLGSVDDAQYF | TGCGCCAGCAGCTTGGGCAGCGTGGACGATGCCCAGTACTTC
TRBJ2-3 | TRBD2 | TRBV2 | once | CASRPTSGSGDTQYF | TGTGCCAGCAGACCCACTAGCGGGAGCGGAGATACGCAGTATTTT
TRBJ2-3 | . | TRBV5-1 | . | CASSLAGTSGTDTQYF | TGCGCCAGCAGCTTGGCCGGCACGTCCGGCACAGATACGCAGTATTTT
TRBJ2-5 | TRBD2 | TRBV10-1 | . | CASSETSGVQETQYF | TGCGCCAGCAGTGAGACTAGCGGGGTCCAAGAGACCCAGTACTTC
TRBJ1-4 | . | TRBV11-2 | once | CASSLSTGSEKLFF | TGTGCCAGCAGCTTAAGTACTGGCAGCGAAAAACTGTTTTTT
TRBJ1-5 | . | TRBV6-1 | . | CASIPRVLGNQPQHF | TGTGCCAGCATCCCGAGGGTTCTGGGCAATCAGCCCCAGCATTTT
TRBJ1-5 | . | TRBV9 | . | CASSVGTGPWDQPQHF | TGTGCCAGCAGCGTAGGGACGGGTCCCTGGGATCAGCCCCAGCATTTT
TRBJ2-3 | TRBD2 | TRBV7-2 | . | CASSLGVVAGGGDTQYF | TGTGCCAGCAGCTTAGGCGTGGTAGCGGGAGGGGGAGATACGCAGTATTTT
TRBJ2-4 | . | TRBV19 | . | CASSGGTPGIQYF | TGTGCCAGTAGTGGAGGGACACCGGGCATTCAGTACTTC
TRBJ1-1 | . | TRBV7-2 | . | CASSPHLSEAFF | TGTGCCAGCAGCCCCCATTTGTCTGAAGCTTTCTTT
TRBJ1-1 | . | TRBV12-2 | once | CASRLGLAASNTEAFF | TGTGCAAGTCGCTTAGGACTGGCGGCCTCGAACACTGAAGCTTTCTTT
TRBJ2-5 | . | TRBV2 | . | CASSAGTKETQYF | TGTGCCAGCTCTGCCGGGACCAAAGAGACCCAGTACTTC
TRBJ1-4 | . | TRBV29-1 | . | CSWRRGGNEKLFF | TGCAGCTGGAGACGGGGGGGGAATGAAAAACTGTTTTTT
TRBJ2-7 | TRBD2 | TRBV10-2 | . | CASSDLAGGYEQYF | TGCGCCAGCAGTGATTTAGCGGGAGGTTACGAGCAGTACTTC
TRBJ2-3 | . | TRBV11-3 | . | CASSTQGPDTQYF | TGTGCCAGCAGCACCCAGGGTCCAGATACGCAGTATTTT
TRBJ2-2 | TRBD2 | TRBV6-1 | . | CASSEARTSGSNTGELFF | TGTGCCAGCAGTGAAGCCCGGACTAGCGGGAGTAACACCGGGGAGCTGTTTTTT
TRBJ2-7 | TRBD1 | TRBV7-9 | once | CASSQRGQGSYEQYF | TGTGCCAGCAGCCAAAGGGGACAGGGAAGTTACGAGCAGTACTTC
TRBJ2-2 | TRBD2 | TRBV7-6 | . | CASSLGTSGRRLGYTGELFF | TGTGCCAGCAGCTTGGGGACTAGCGGGAGGCGTTTGGGATACACCGGGGAGCTGTTTTTT
TRBJ1-5 | . | TRBV29-1 | . | CSVGGQPQHF | TGCAGCGTTGGAGGTCAGCCCCAGCATTTT
TRBJ1-2 | . | TRBV28 | . | CASSLRQAPPYYGYTF | TGTGCCAGCAGTTTACGGCAGGCGCCCCCCTACTATGGCTACACCTTC
TRBJ1-2 | TRBD1 | TRBV9 | . | CASSVGQAEFYGYTF | TGTGCCAGCAGCGTCGGACAGGCCGAGTTCTATGGCTACACCTTC
TRBJ1-1 | TRBD1 | TRBV19 | . | CASSISGTGLFHTEAFF | TGTGCCAGTAGTATTTCCGGGACAGGGTTATTTCACACTGAAGCTTTCTTT
TRBJ1-2 | . | TRBV18 | . | CASSPEQGRGGYTF | TGTGCCAGCTCACCAGAGCAGGGAAGAGGAGGCTACACCTTC
TRBJ2-1 | TRBD1 | TRBV29-1 | . | CSVGTGYNNEQFF | TGCAGCGTTGGGACAGGGTACAACAATGAGCAGTTCTTC